These 7 T cell receptor beta chains share one sample of origin, sequenced in a study of EBV T-cell therapy then PD-1 blockade in nasopharyngeal carcinoma (dated by TCRdb to about 2021). Interpreted using the paper, the treatment or condition label stands for: AdE1-LMPpoly-expanded autologous EBV-specific T-cell therapy followed by anti-PD-1 nivolumab. These receptors have no known antigen. The method behind the library was the immunoSEQ multiplex PCR assay. Not all clones reach the TCRdb copy of this immuneACCESS table, which keeps in-frame sequences only. Checked studies attribute under half of the gap to unresolved V genes and leave the rest unexplained. In all, the sample holds fewer than 25,000 clones, and roughly 84% of those were seen once. Approximately 29% of the sample is in the top ten clones. Sequences were derived from CD8+ T cells from blood, sampled at roughly day 67 from a patient whose treatment included autologous EBV-specific T cells and nivolumab. The origin of the receptors is a man aged 35-49 years with nasopharyngeal carcinoma.

The rearrangement links TRBV2 to TRBJ2-6; D is unclear. This CDR3 is 17 amino acids long. Deletions cut 6 bases from V and 0 bases from J, with 15 bases between. CDR1 is SNHLY and CDR2 is FYNNEI in the germline V gene. CDR3 amino acids: CASRTRDLSSGANVLTF. Here the CDR3 DNA reads TGTGCCAGCAGAACCAGAGATCTAAGCTCTGGGGCCAACGTCCTGACTTTC.

This clone was seen more than once but under ten times. J is TRBJ2-4 and V is TRBV6-5, with D perhaps being TRBD1 or TRBD2 (5 bases each). Germline V gene lookup returns CDR1 MNHEY and CDR2 SVGAGI. Trimming left V 5 bases short and J 16 bases short, with 12 bases between. This CDR3 is built from 10 residues. The CDR3 loop reads CASSRDGKYF. As DNA, the CDR3 is TGTGCCAGCAGTCGGGACGGGAAATACTTC.

This clone came up a few times. The chain's CDR3 is CASSFGQGLSYEQYF. For the CDR3, the DNA is TGTGCCAGCAGCTTTGGACAGGGCCTCTCCTACGAGCAGTACTTC. The rearrangement uses TRBV11-1 and TRBJ2-7; the match to TRBD1 covers 8 bases. Germline CDR1 reads SGHAT; CDR2 reads FQDESV (reference sequence). After removal of 3 bases from V and 0 bases from J, the junction contained 4 bases not matched to a gene. The CDR3 loop spans 15 amino acids.

As concerns this clone: Within the sample, other DNA sequences also encode this same CDR3. The V and J genes are TRBV7-2 and TRBJ1-2; D not resolved. Trimming left V 0 bases short and J 7 bases short, with 9 bases between. The CDR3 length is 13 residues. From germline, CDR1 is SGHTA and CDR2 FQGNSA. CDR3 DNA sequence: TGTGCCAGCAGCTTAGCGCTTCGAGGTGGCTACACCTTC. It translates to CASSLALRGGYTF.

The chain joins TRBV6-1 to TRBJ1-4; D remains ambiguous. This CDR3 is built from 16 residues. Germline loops: CDR1 MNHNS, CDR2 SASEGT. Trimming shortened V by 1 base and J by 4 bases, and 13 bases separated the two germline ends. The CDR3: CASSEEGQALNEKLFF. As DNA, the CDR3 is TGTGCCAGCAGTGAAGAAGGGCAGGCCCTTAATGAAAAACTGTTTTTT.

This clone showed up just a few times. The chain recombines TRBV6-5 with TRBJ1-5; the match to TRBD1 covers 8 bases. The CDR3 spans 14 residues. J gave up 4 bases and V 6 bases, and 5 bases lay outside the gene matches. Looked up from germline, CDR1 is MNHEY and CDR2 is SVGAGI. The CDR3 coding sequence is TGTGCCAGCAGCCCAGGGACAGGAAATCAGCCCCAGCATTTT. It specifies CASSPGTGNQPQHF.

The rearrangement links TRBV13 to TRBJ2-3; TRBD2 aligns across 7 bases. The junction had 4 bases not matched to a gene; V was cut back by 3 bases and J by 4 bases. The CDR3 runs to 14 residues. Looked up from germline, CDR1 is PRHDT and CDR2 is FYEKMQ (reference sequence). CDR3 DNA sequence: TGTGCCAGCAGCTTGGGACTAAATCCAGATACGCAGTATTTT. This codes for CASSLGLNPDTQYF.